The T cell receptor beta chain under discussion was sequenced for a study of T cell responses to AZD1222 COVID-19 vaccine. Regarding this clone: Its antigen is currently unknown.

Study outcomes and limitations: Donors, mostly white British, included more females; clonal diversity was possibly underestimated. Mapped onto spike, vaccine-associated CD4 TCRs spanned it and were dominant at 160-218 and 743-854.

The protocol was immunoSEQ multiplex PCR, while the TCRdb copy is restricted to in-frame clones and leaves out a portion. Found here are roughly 100,000 clones, roughly 80% of them singletons; the top ten hold around 5.1%. Germline values: CDR1 SGHTA, CDR2 FQGNSA. The CDR3 length is 14 residues. The ends were cut back, 4 bases at V and 4 bases at J, with 11 bases in the middle. Sample: peripheral blood, taken on day 0 of AZD1222 vaccination. The sequence was obtained from an adult in good health. V and J are TRBV7-2 and TRBJ2-1; D assignment may be TRBD1 or TRBD2 (5 bases each). CDR3 nucleotide sequence: TGTGCCAGCAGCTGGGGGACGGTTTACAATGAGCAGTTCTTC. Translated, it gives CASSWGTVYNEQFF.